Here is one T cell receptor beta chain with its context. Only in-frame clones appear in the TCRdb table, and some are missing; sequencing was by immunoSEQ multiplex PCR. The profile shows about 34,000 clones, about 88% of them singletons. This sample stems from a study of regulatory dendritic cells for organ transplantation. The length of the CDR3 is 13 residues. Germline V lookup: CDR1 GTSNPN, CDR2 SVGIG (reference sequence). The V and J ends lost 0 bases and 4 bases respectively, with 9 bases between them. The origin of this receptor is a human donor in good health. The sample taken for sequencing was naive CD4+ T cells from blood. Subset noted: CD45RA+ naive T cells. The chain links TRBV30 to TRBJ1-1; D unresolved. CDR3 sequence (DNA): TGTGCCTGGAGTGTGGGAAGTAGCACTGAAGCTTTCTTT. It encodes CAWSVGSSTEAFF.